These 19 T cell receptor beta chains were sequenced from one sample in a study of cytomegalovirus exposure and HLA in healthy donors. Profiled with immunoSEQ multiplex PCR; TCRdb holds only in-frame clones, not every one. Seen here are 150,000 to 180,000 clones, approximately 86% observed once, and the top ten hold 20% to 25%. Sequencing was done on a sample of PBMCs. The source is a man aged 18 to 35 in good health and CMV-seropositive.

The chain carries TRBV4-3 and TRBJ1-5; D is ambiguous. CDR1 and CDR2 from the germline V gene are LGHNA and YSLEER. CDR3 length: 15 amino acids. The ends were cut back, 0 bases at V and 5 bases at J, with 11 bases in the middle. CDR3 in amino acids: CASSQDLGSHQPQHF. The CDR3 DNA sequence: TGCGCCAGCAGCCAAGATCTAGGTTCTCATCAGCCCCAGCATTTT.

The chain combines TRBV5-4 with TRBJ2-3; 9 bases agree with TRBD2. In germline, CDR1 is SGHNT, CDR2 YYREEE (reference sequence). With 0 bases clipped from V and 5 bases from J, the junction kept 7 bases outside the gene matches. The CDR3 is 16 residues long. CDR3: CASSLGAGGRLDTQYF. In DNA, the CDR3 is TGTGCCAGCAGCTTGGGCGCGGGGGGGCGACTAGATACGCAGTATTTT.

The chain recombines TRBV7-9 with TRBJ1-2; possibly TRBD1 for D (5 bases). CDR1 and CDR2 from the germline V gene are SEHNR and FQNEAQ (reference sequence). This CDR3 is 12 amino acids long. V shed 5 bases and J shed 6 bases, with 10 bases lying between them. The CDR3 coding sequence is TGTGCCAGCAGCCCCTCGGACAATGGCTACACCTTC. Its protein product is CASSPSDNGYTF.

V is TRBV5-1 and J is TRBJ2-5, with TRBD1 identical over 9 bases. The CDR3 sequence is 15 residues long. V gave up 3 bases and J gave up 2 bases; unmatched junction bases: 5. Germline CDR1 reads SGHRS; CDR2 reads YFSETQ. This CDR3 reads CASSSPGTGQETQYF. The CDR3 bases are TGCGCCAGCAGCTCTCCCGGGACAGGGCAAGAGACCCAGTACTTC.

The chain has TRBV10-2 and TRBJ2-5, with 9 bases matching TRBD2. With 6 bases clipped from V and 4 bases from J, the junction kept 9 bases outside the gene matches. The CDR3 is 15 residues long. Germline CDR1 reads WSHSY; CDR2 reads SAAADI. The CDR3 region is CASRGTSLEGETQYF. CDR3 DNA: TGCGCCAGCAGGGGGACTAGCTTGGAAGGAGAGACCCAGTACTTC.

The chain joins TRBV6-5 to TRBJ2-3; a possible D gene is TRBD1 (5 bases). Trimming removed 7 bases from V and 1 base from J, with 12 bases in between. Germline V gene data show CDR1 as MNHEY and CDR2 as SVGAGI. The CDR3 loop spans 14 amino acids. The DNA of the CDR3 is TGTGCCAGCACCCCCCTAGGGGGCACAGATACGCAGTATTTT. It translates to CASTPLGGTDTQYF.

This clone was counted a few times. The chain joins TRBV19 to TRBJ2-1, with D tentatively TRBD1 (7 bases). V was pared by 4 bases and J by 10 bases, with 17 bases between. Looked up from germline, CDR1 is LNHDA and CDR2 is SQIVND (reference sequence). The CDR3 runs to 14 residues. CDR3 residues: CASSTQQGTWEQFF. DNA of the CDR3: TGTGCCAGTAGTACCCAACAGGGGACTTGGGAGCAGTTCTTC.

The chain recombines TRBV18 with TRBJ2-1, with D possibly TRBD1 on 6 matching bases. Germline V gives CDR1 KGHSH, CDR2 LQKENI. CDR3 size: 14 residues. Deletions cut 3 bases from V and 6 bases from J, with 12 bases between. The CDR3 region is CASSPGQLGNEQFF. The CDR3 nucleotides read TGTGCCAGCTCACCCGGACAGTTGGGCAATGAGCAGTTCTTC.

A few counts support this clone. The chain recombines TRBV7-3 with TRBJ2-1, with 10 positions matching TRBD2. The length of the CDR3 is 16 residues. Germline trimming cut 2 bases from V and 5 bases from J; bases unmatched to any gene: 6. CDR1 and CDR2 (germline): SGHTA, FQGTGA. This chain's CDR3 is CASSLQAAGGDNEQFF. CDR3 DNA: TGTGCCAGCAGCTTACAGGCAGCGGGAGGGGACAATGAGCAGTTCTTC.

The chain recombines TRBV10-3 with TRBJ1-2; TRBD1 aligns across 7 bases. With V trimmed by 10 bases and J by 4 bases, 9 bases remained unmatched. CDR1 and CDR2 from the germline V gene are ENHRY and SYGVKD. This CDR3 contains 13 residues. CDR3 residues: CATRTGRPYGYTF. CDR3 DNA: TGTGCCACCCGGACAGGCCGTCCCTATGGCTACACCTTC.

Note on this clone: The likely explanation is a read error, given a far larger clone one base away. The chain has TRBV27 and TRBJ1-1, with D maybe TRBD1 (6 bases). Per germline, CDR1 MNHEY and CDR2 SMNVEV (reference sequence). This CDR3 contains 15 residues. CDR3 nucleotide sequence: TGTGTCAGCGGACCTTCACAGGGCTTGAACACTGAAGCTTTCTTT. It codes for CVSGPSQGLNTEAFF.

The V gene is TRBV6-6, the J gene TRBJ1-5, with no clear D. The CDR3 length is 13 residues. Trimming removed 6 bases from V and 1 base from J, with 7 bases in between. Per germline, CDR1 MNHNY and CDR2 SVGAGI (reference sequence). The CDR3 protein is CASSPGSNQPQHF. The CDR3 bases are TGTGCCAGCAGCCCGGGAAGCAATCAGCCCCAGCATTTT.

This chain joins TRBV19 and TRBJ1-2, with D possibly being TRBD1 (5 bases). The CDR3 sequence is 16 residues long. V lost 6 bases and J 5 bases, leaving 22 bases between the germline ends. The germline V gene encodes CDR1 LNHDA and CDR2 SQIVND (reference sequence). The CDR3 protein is CASSLLWGPIGYGYTF. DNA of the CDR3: TGTGCCAGTAGCCTTTTGTGGGGCCCCATTGGGTATGGCTACACCTTC.

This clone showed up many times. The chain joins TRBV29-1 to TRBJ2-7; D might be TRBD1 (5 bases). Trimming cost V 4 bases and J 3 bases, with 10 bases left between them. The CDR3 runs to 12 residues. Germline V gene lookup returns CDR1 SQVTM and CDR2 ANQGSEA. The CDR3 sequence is CSVVGQGYEQYF. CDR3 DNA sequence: TGCAGCGTTGTCGGCCAGGGCTACGAGCAGTACTTC.

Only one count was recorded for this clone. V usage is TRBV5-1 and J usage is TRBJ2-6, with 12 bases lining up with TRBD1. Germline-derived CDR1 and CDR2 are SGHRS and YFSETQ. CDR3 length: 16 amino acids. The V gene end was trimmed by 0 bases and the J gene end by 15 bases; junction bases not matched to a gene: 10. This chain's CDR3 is CASSLVGTGGLQDLTF. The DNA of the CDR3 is TGCGCCAGCAGCTTGGTAGGGACAGGGGGCTTACAGGACCTGACTTTC. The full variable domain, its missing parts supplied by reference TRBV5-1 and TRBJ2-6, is KAGVTQTPRYLIKTRGQQVTLSCSPISGHRSVSWYQQTPGQGLQFLFEYFSETQRNKGNFPGRFSGRQFSNSRSEMNVSTLELGDSALYLCASSLVGTGGLQDLTFGAGSRLTVL.

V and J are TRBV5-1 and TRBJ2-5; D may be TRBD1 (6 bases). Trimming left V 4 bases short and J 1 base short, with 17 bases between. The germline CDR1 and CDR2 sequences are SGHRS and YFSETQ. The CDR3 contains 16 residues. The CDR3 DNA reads TGCGCCAGCAGCCCCGGGACAAATTTTATCCAAGAGACCCAGTACTTC. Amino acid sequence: CASSPGTNFIQETQYF.

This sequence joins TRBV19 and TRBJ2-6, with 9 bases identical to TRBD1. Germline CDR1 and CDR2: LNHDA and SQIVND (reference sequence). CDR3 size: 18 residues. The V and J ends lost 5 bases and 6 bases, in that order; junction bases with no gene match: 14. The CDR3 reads CASSPDRGITSEANVLTF. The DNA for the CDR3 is TGTGCCAGTAGTCCGGACAGGGGTATTACTAGTGAGGCCAACGTCCTGACTTTC. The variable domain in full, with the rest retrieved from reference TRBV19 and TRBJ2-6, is DGGITQSPKYLFRKEGQNVTLSCEQNLNHDAMYWYRQDPGQGLRLIYYSQIVNDFQKGDIAEGYSVSREKKESFPLTVTSAQKNPTAFYLCASSPDRGITSEANVLTFGAGSRLTVL.

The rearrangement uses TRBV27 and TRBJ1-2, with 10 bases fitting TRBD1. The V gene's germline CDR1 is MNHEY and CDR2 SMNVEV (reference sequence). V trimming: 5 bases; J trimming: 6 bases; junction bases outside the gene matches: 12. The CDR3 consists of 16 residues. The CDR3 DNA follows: TGTGCCAGCAGTCCCTCCGGGACAGGGGCTACAAATGGCTACACCTTC. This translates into CASSPSGTGATNGYTF.

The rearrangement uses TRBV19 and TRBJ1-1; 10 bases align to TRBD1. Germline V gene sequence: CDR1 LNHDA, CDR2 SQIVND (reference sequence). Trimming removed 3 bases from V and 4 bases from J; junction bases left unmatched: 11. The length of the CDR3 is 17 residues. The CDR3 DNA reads TGTGCCAGTAGTATTGGTACCCGGGACAGGGGTTCCACTGAAGCTTTCTTT. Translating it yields CASSIGTRDRGSTEAFF.